This T cell receptor (beta chain) appears in the sequencing data of a study of blood T cells in healthy people across ages. Study context: When template switching was applied, about one barcoded beta molecule was captured per two T cells.

Next came a second PCR, run for roughly 6 to 11 cycles, which used a sample-barcoded 5' primer along with a J-beta primer mix. TCRdb re-derived calls from the 5' RACE reads in MiXCR, one entry per CDR3 protein. The sample holds 750,000 or so distinct CDR3 sequences, 25% seen once. This clonotype was counted a few times. Germline CDR1 and CDR2: LNHNV and YYDKDF (reference sequence). After removal of 4 bases from V and 5 bases from J, the junction contained 8 bases not matched to a gene. CDR3 length: 15 amino acids. No fewer than 7 million PBMCs went into each sample. The sample was also reused in another study, on T cells of mothers and their children. That paper notes: Whether pairs are related or unrelated, thymic selection shapes their TCR recombination output in much the same way. Unrelated mother-child pairs always had slightly, but never significantly, lower normalized overlap than related pairs.

This TCR was recovered from a boy younger than 18 in good health. The V and J genes are TRBV15 and TRBJ2-1, with 7 bases identical to TRBD2. What was sequenced was blood. The CDR3 DNA sequence: TGTGCCACCAGCATGATCCCTAGCGGAAACAATGAGCAGTTCTTC. Translated: CATSMIPSGNNEQFF.